This passage covers 26 T cell receptor beta chains from one sample sequenced in a study of neurological immune-mediated disorders. TCRdb used MiXCR to reprocess the 5' RACE reads, holding one entry per CDR3 protein. The sample lists tens of thousands of distinct CDR3 sequences, less than 5% occurring once. Sequencing was performed on PBMCs. The receptor set was obtained from a woman aged 55 to 70 with multiple sclerosis.

This clonotype was counted many times. The V call is TRBV7-9, the J call TRBJ2-7; D unclear. This CDR3 region has 14 residues. V lost 0 bases to trimming and J lost 0 bases, with 6 bases between them. CDR1 and CDR2 (germline): SEHNR, FQNEAQ (reference sequence). The CDR3 loop reads CASSLAGSSYEQYF. In nucleotides, the CDR3 is TGTGCCAGCAGCTTAGCCGGCAGCTCCTACGAGCAGTACTTC.

This clonotype occurred many times. The V and J genes are TRBV20-1 and TRBJ1-1; D gene unclear. The CDR3 length is 16 residues. Germline V lookup: CDR1 DFQATT, CDR2 SNEGSKA (reference sequence). With 2 bases removed from V and 3 bases from J, the gap between germline ends came to 19 bases. The CDR3, as DNA: TGCAGTGCTAGAATTTACCGTCAGATGAGGGACACTGAAGCTTTCTTT. Translated: CSARIYRQMRDTEAFF.

This clonotype was observed at least ten times. V gene TRBV12-3 or TRBV12-4 combines with J gene TRBJ2-3; D is ambiguous. V was trimmed by 1 base and J by 2 bases, leaving 7 bases between them. This CDR3 contains 14 residues. CDR3 loop: CASSLGLFTDTQYF. The CDR3 DNA reads as TGTGCCAGCAGTTTAGGGTTATTCACAGATACGCAGTATTTT.

This chain uses TRBV14 with TRBJ2-2; D unresolved. The germline gives CDR1 SGHDN, CDR2 FVKESK. V was cut by 3 bases and J by 2 bases, with 10 bases left in between. The CDR3 has 15 amino acids. The CDR3 reads CASSHYVLNTGELFF. The CDR3 DNA sequence: TGTGCCAGCAGCCACTATGTCCTCAACACCGGGGAGCTGTTTTTT.

The chain uses TRBV6-5 and TRBJ2-1, with 9 positions matching TRBD2. The germline V gene encodes CDR1 MNHEY and CDR2 SVGAGI. This CDR3 is 15 amino acids long. After removal of 6 bases from V and 5 bases from J, the junction contained 8 bases not matched to a gene. The CDR3 coding sequence is TGTGCCAGCAGACCCTCTAGCGGGACACACAATGAGCAGTTCTTC. Amino acids: CASRPSSGTHNEQFF.

The rearrangement joins TRBV12-3 or TRBV12-4 to TRBJ2-7; 10 bases agree with TRBD2. The V and J ends lost 1 base and 4 bases, in that order; junction bases with no gene match: 7. The CDR3 is 16 residues long. The chain's CDR3 is CASSLGGLAGDYEQYV. CDR3 DNA sequence: TGTGCCAGCAGTTTAGGAGGGCTAGCGGGAGATTACGAGCAGTACGTC.

This clonotype has a count of ten or more. The chain links TRBV9 to TRBJ2-5, with 9 nucleotides matching TRBD1. V lost 0 bases, J lost 5 bases, and 2 bases stayed unmatched. Per the germline V gene, CDR1 is SGDLS and CDR2 is YYNGEE. There are 14 residues in the CDR3. The CDR3 loop reads CASSVGDRGETQYF. The CDR3 DNA is TGTGCCAGCAGCGTAGGAGACAGGGGGGAGACCCAGTACTTC.

This clonotype was found many times. V and J are TRBV7-9 and TRBJ2-6; 8 bases align to TRBD2. The germline V gene has CDR1 SEHNR and CDR2 FQNEAQ (reference sequence). The CDR3 totals 16 residues. V shed 5 bases and J 4 bases; nucleotides not matched to a gene: 7. The CDR3 bases are TGTGCCAGCAGCCACCCGGGAGGGTTCGGGGCCAACGTCCTGACTTTC. Its protein product is CASSHPGGFGANVLTF.

This clonotype was picked up many times. The chain carries TRBV27 and TRBJ2-2; D tentatively reads TRBD1 or TRBD2 (5 bases each). CDR3 length: 14 amino acids. V dropped 3 bases and J dropped 6 bases, with 11 bases sitting between them. Germline assignment: CDR1 MNHEY and CDR2 SMNVEV (reference sequence). Written as DNA, the CDR3 is TGTGCCAGCAGTTTGAGGGGCAGGGCCGGGGAGCTGTTTTTT. Translating it yields CASSLRGRAGELFF.

This clonotype was seen repeatedly, ten times or more. The chain joins TRBV28 to TRBJ1-4, with 7 positions matching TRBD1. V shed 0 bases, J shed 3 bases, and the junction held 1 base outside the gene matches. Germline values: CDR1 MDHEN, CDR2 SYDVKM. This CDR3 is built from 15 residues. CDR3 coding DNA: TGTGCCAGCAGTTTATGGCAGGGGGCTAATGAAAAACTGTTTTTT. It yields the protein CASSLWQGANEKLFF.

For this clonotype: The junction departs from the called germline gene at one end, perhaps through a read error. The chain carries TRBV5-1 and TRBJ1-1; 10 bases line up with TRBD1. The CDR3 is made up of 15 amino acids. CDR1 is SGHRS, CDR2 YFSETQ, per germline. The CDR3 DNA is TGTGCCAGCAGCCCGGACAGGGGGATGAACACTGAAGCTTTCTTT. It encodes CASSPDRGMNTEAFF.

The sample holds many counts of this clonotype. The genes are TRBV15 and TRBJ2-5; D remains unclear. The germline V gene has CDR1 LNHNV and CDR2 YYDKDF (reference sequence). This CDR3 contains 13 residues. V lost 4 bases and J lost 4, with 10 bases in between. The CDR3 DNA follows: TGTGCCACCAGCACCCGGCTGGGAGAGACCCAGTACTTC. Residues: CATSTRLGETQYF.

Ten or more counts support this clonotype. The chain couples TRBV10-2 to TRBJ1-4, with D maybe TRBD1 (6 bases). The CDR3 covers 14 residues. The germline V gene has CDR1 WSHSY and CDR2 SAAADI. V lost 6 bases and J 10 bases, leaving 18 bases between the germline ends. CDR3 amino acids: CASSHDRIGGKLFF. CDR3 nucleotides: TGCGCCAGCAGCCACGACAGGATTGGGGGAAAACTGTTTTTT.

This clonotype was seen repeatedly, ten times or more. Given the absence of the conserved phenylalanine or tryptophan at the CDR3 end, a read error is likely. The DNA is omitted, as the CDR3 cannot be located on it reliably, and the CDR3 follows TCRdb's listing. The chain carries TRBV29-1 and TRBJ1-2; the D call of TRBD1 is as the table states it, not checked on the DNA. Germline V CDR1 and CDR2: SQVTM, ANQGSEA. The CDR3 sequence runs 15 residues, both termini included. CDR3 sequence: CSVTGTPTTSYGYTC.

Ten or more counts support this clonotype. V and J are TRBV12-3 or TRBV12-4 and TRBJ1-1, with D possibly being TRBD1 (5 bases). V was pared by 7 bases and J by 0 bases, with 12 bases between. CDR3 length equals 14 residues. The CDR3 sequence is CASNHRRMNTEAFF. The CDR3 DNA is TGTGCCAGCAACCACAGGAGGATGAACACTGAAGCTTTCTTT.

This clonotype has a handful of counts. The final CDR3 position lacks the conserved phenylalanine or tryptophan, pointing to a likely read error. V is TRBV7-2 and J is TRBJ2-7; weak D call: TRBD1 (8 bases). The CDR3 length is 15 residues. Germline V gene lookup returns CDR1 SGHTA and CDR2 FQGNSA. Trimming took 5 bases from V and 4 from J, leaving 18 bases between them. The CDR3 coding sequence is TGTGCCAGCAGCGCAGGGGGCGGGGGCTCATACGAGCAGTACTCC. Translation: CASSAGGGGSYEQYS.

This clonotype was detected many times. The chain joins TRBV30 to TRBJ2-7; D remains ambiguous. The germline CDR1 and CDR2 sequences are GTSNPN and SVGIG (reference sequence). CDR3 length equals 12 residues. Trimming took 2 bases from V and 0 from J, leaving 5 bases between them. CDR3 in amino acids: CAWSIHSYEQYF. CDR3 nucleotide sequence: TGTGCCTGGAGTATCCACTCCTACGAGCAGTACTTC.

Many counts were recorded for this clonotype. The genes are TRBV21-1 and TRBJ2-7; the table's D call, TRBD1, has no DNA check behind it. TRBV21-1 is deemed a pseudogene. The CDR3 contains 15 residues. The CDR3 loop is CASSKSRGSRGWQYF. The CDR3 DNA sequence: TGTGCCAGCAGCAAATCCCGAGGTTCGAGGGGCTGGCAGTACTTC.

This clonotype has at least ten counts. The rearrangement links TRBV6-5 to TRBJ2-2, with 7 bases aligning to TRBD2. Germline values: CDR1 MNHEY, CDR2 SVGAGI. The J segment lost 5 bases and the V segment lost 2 bases, leaving 5 bases of the junction unmatched. The CDR3 covers 15 residues. This CDR3 is CASSYRLAETGELFF. CDR3 bases: TGTGCCAGCAGTTACAGACTAGCTGAGACCGGGGAGCTGTTTTTT.

This clonotype has only a few counts. The V and J genes are TRBV12-3 or TRBV12-4 and TRBJ2-1, with 14 bases that match TRBD2. The trim removed 5 bases at V and 5 bases at J, leaving 2 bases unmatched. The CDR3 runs to 15 residues. The CDR3 region has the DNA TGTGCCAGCAGTCGGGGACTAGCGGGAGACAATGAGCAGTTCTTC. It encodes CASSRGLAGDNEQFF.

The chain is built from TRBV10-3 and TRBJ2-2; 10 nucleotides line up with TRBD1. The V gene's germline CDR1 is ENHRY and CDR2 SYGVKD. The CDR3 is made up of 15 amino acids. J gave up 5 bases and V 11 bases, and 11 bases lay outside the gene matches. The CDR3 reads CASSRQGATTGELFF. Written as DNA, the CDR3 is TGTGCCTCCTCGAGACAGGGGGCAACGACCGGGGAGCTGTTTTTT.

The rearrangement uses TRBV6-2 or TRBV6-3 and TRBJ2-3; tentatively, D is TRBD1 (5 bases). The CDR3 consists of 11 residues. V was cut by 6 bases and J by 5 bases, with 6 bases left in between. Germline V gene sequence: CDR1 MNHEY, CDR2 SVGEGT. DNA for the CDR3: TGTGCCAGCAGAGGGGAAGATACGCAGTATTTT. Its protein product is CASRGEDTQYF.

The rearrangement joins TRBV5-1 to TRBJ2-3; no clear D gene. The germline V gene has CDR1 SGHRS and CDR2 YFSETQ. Trimming removed 0 bases from V and 6 bases from J, with 11 bases in between. The CDR3 runs to 14 residues. Here the CDR3 DNA reads TGCGCCAGCAGCTTGGAGTGGAAAGGGGATACGCAGTATTTT. Its translation is CASSLEWKGDTQYF.

This clonotype was seen ten or more times. The J gene is TRBJ1-5, the V gene TRBV20-1, with D possibly matching TRBD1 (5 bases). CDR1 and CDR2 (germline): DFQATT, SNEGSKA (reference sequence). V was cut by 3 bases and J by 5 bases, with 14 bases left in between. The CDR3 extends over 14 amino acids. The chain's CDR3 is CSASVPGYDQPQHF. CDR3 nucleotide sequence: TGCAGTGCTAGTGTACCAGGGTATGATCAGCCCCAGCATTTT.

The V call is TRBV7-8, the J call TRBJ1-4; D not certain. This CDR3 has 15 residues. Germline V gene lookup returns CDR1 SGHVS and CDR2 FQNEAQ. V gave up 1 base and J gave up 0 bases, with 6 bases separating them. The CDR3 sequence: CASSLGGTTNEKLFF. CDR3 in DNA: TGTGCCAGCAGCTTAGGTGGCACAACTAATGAAAAACTGTTTTTT.

There are a few counts of this clonotype. At one end the junction does not follow the germline gene, possibly because of a read error. The chain carries TRBV20-1 and TRBJ1-5; TRBD1 matches at 7 bases. This CDR3 is 14 amino acids long. Germline assignment: CDR1 DFQATT and CDR2 SNEGSKA (reference sequence). CDR3 protein: CSARTLSQGQPQNF. In DNA, the CDR3 is TGCAGTGCTAGAACTCTCTCACAGGGACAGCCCCAGAATTTT.